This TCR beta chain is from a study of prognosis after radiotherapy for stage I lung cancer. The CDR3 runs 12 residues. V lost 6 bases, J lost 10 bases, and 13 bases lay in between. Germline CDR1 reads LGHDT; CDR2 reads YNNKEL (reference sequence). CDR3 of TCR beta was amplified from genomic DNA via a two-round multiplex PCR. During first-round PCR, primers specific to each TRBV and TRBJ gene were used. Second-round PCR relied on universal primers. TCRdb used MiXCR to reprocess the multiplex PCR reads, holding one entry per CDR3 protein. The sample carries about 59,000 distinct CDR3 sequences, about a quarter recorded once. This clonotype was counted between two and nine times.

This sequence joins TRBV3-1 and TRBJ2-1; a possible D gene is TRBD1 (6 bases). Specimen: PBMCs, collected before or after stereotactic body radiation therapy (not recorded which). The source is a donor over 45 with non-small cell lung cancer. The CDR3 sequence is CASRSQGIEQFF. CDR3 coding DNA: TGTGCCAGCAGGTCACAGGGCATCGAGCAGTTCTTC.